The T cell receptor beta chain under discussion was sequenced for a study of beta chain features in type 1 diabetes. This clone was picked up a small number of times. Its antigen is unknown. Per the germline V gene, CDR1 is MNHEY and CDR2 is SVGAGI. J gave up 9 bases and V 2 bases, and 9 bases lay outside the gene matches. CDR3 length: 15 amino acids. Expressed TCRB transcripts were sequenced because the entire RNA isolate underwent reverse transcription. TCRdb keeps only in-frame clones here, not all; method: immunoSEQ multiplex PCR. The sample lists 240,000 or so clones, 20% seen once, with more than 0.025% in the top ten. General study results and limits: Type 1 diabetes patients had TCRB CDR3s that were shorter (moderately but significantly so) in all four CD4+ subsets. Type 1 diabetes patients had VDJ junctions that carried fewer insertions and more deletions.

Sequencing was carried out using naive CD4+ T cells from blood. This receptor was taken from a woman in her 40s with type 1 diabetes. This chain uses TRBV6-5 with TRBJ2-1; the match to TRBD2 covers 8 bases. The CDR3 loop is CASSYRREGRSEQFF. CDR3 in DNA: TGTGCCAGCAGTTACCGACGGGAGGGCCGCAGTGAGCAGTTCTTC.